This T cell receptor beta chain emerged from a study of OX40 agonist ivuxolimab in advanced cancers. As for the study in general: The study gave patients intravenous ivuxolimab at 0.01 to 10 mg/kg every 2 weeks.

Note on this clone: Its target is not known.

Assay used: immunoSEQ multiplex PCR; TCRdb lists only in-frame clones, some missing. Of 30,000 to 50,000 clones in the sample, 85% to 90% are singletons; the top ten hold 0.5% to 0.65%. Study results and caveats: Low normalized T-cell clonal expansion also characterized some of the nonresponders. Compared with CD4+, CD8+ T cells on average had more expanded clones.

Germline CDR1 MNHEY, CDR2 SMNVEV (reference sequence). There are 14 residues in the CDR3. V was pared by 6 bases and J by 7 bases, with 11 bases of the junction left unmatched. The TCR comes from an adult with an advanced solid tumor such as melanoma, head and neck, liver or kidney cancer. The chain couples TRBV27 to TRBJ1-2, with 7 bases that match TRBD1. The input for sequencing was CD4+ or CD8+ T cells sorted from blood, taken in a trial of the OX40 agonist ivuxolimab. Written as DNA, the CDR3 is TGTGCCAGCAGCCGAAGAAGGGGACAGCTTGGCTACACCTTC. It codes for CASSRRRGQLGYTF.